These 8 T cell receptor beta chains originate from one sample sequenced in a study of blood T cell repertoires in COVID-19. Sequencing used immunoSEQ multiplex PCR; TCRdb keeps in-frame clones, though not all of them. The sample lists 55,000 to 80,000 clones, roughly three quarters occurring once. Input material: peripheral blood. These receptors originate from a woman of 80 years or more with active or convalescent COVID-19.

This clone was detected a few times. The chain joins TRBV5-5 to TRBJ1-1, with 8 bases aligning to TRBD1. The length of the CDR3 is 14 residues. The germline V gene encodes CDR1 SGHKS and CDR2 YYEKEE (reference sequence). The J segment lost 5 bases and the V segment lost 4 bases, leaving 7 bases of the junction unmatched. CDR3 sequence: CASSVPGGLTEAFF. In DNA, the CDR3 is TGTGCCAGCAGCGTCCCAGGGGGCTTGACTGAAGCTTTCTTT.

The chain is built from TRBV4-2 and TRBJ2-7, with TRBD2 matching 10 bases. Germline trimming cut 4 bases from V and 0 bases from J; bases unmatched to any gene: 9. The germline CDR1 and CDR2 sequences are LGHNA and YNFKEQ. The CDR3 loop spans 17 amino acids. CDR3 in amino acids: CASSPWNSGGRSYEQYF. Here the CDR3 DNA reads TGTGCCAGCAGCCCTTGGAATAGCGGGGGGCGCTCCTACGAGCAGTACTTC.

V is TRBV5-4 and J is TRBJ2-3; tentative D call: TRBD2 (5 bases). CDR1 and CDR2 from the germline V gene are SGHNT and YYREEE (reference sequence). This CDR3 has 16 amino acids. Deletions cut 0 bases from V and 2 bases from J, with 13 bases between. This CDR3 is CASSLAVARNTDTQYF. DNA for the CDR3: TGTGCCAGCAGCTTGGCAGTAGCGCGAAACACAGATACGCAGTATTTT.

The CDR3 DNA reads TGTGCCAGCTCACTCGACAGGGGGGAGACTGAAGCTTTCTTT. Its translation: CASSLDRGETEAFF. The chain has TRBV18 and TRBJ1-1, with 9 bases identical to TRBD1. The germline CDR1 and CDR2 sequences are KGHSH and LQKENI. There are 14 residues in the CDR3. V was clipped by 4 bases and J by 5 bases; unmatched bases: 5.

This clone was picked up a small number of times. The V and J genes are TRBV7-9 and TRBJ2-2; tentative D call: TRBD2 (7 bases). Germline CDR1 and CDR2: SEHNR and FQNEAQ (reference sequence). This CDR3 region has 15 residues. Trimming took off 3 bases at V and 1 base at J, with 9 bases between the two ends. The DNA of the CDR3 is TGTGCCAGCAGCTTGCGGGGGCGGAACACCGGGGAGCTGTTTTTT. It codes for CASSLRGRNTGELFF.

The J gene is TRBJ1-1, the V gene TRBV5-1, with D possibly TRBD1 on 6 matching bases. Germline CDR1 is SGHRS and CDR2 is YFSETQ. The germline V and J ends were trimmed by 1 base and 5 bases, with 15 bases remaining between them. The CDR3 is 15 amino acids. The DNA for the CDR3 is TGCGCCAGCAGCTTGTTGGGCAGGGGAGATACTGAAGCTTTCTTT. Its translation is CASSLLGRGDTEAFF.

The rearrangement links TRBV5-5 to TRBJ2-7; 11 nucleotides agree with TRBD1. The germline CDR1 and CDR2 sequences are SGHKS and YYEKEE (reference sequence). The trim removed 4 bases at V and 5 bases at J, leaving 11 bases unmatched. The CDR3 is 16 amino acids. The CDR3 region is CASSIGGTGGLDEQYF. In DNA form, the CDR3 reads TGTGCCAGCAGCATCGGGGGGACAGGGGGTCTCGACGAGCAGTACTTC.

The chain joins TRBV7-9 to TRBJ1-4, with 7 bases matching TRBD1. The CDR3 spans 13 residues. Germline CDR1 and CDR2: SEHNR and FQNEAQ (reference sequence). Trimming cost V 5 bases and J 16 bases; bases outside gene matches: 13. CDR3 region: CASSGSGTVNRFF. The CDR3 region has the DNA TGTGCCAGCAGCGGATCCGGGACAGTAAATCGGTTTTTT. Full variable domain (missing parts from reference TRBV7-9 and TRBJ1-4): DTGVSQNPRHKITKRGQNVTFRCDPISEHNRLYWYRQTLGQGPEFLTYFQNEAQLEKSRLLSDRFSAERPKGSFSTLEIQRTEQGDSAMYLCASSGSGTVNRFFGSGTQLSVL.